The present T cell receptor (beta chain) was sequenced within a study of T cells after yellow fever vaccination (dated by TCRdb to between 2018 and 2021). Concerning the study at large: Staining for CD3, CD45RA, CCR7 and CD95 was used to sort memory subsets (EM, EMRA, CM and Tscm) on a BD FACS Aria III. Memory subsets were sorted on days 0, 15 and 45 and at 18 months after primary vaccination, and on days 0, 15 and 45 after the 30-year booster. Bulk PBMC replicates and cell subsets were isolated from blood drawn at multiple timepoints before and after both primary and secondary immunization. The SMART-Seq v4 Ultra Low Input RNA kit was used to prepare libraries from fractions with low cell numbers. To track T-cell clones before and after primary and booster YFV17D yellow fever vaccination, bulk TCR alpha and beta repertoires were sequenced longitudinally. The cohort comprised two healthy male donors, one aged 18 to 30 and one aged 30 to 40 years.

TCR cDNA was synthesized by 5'RACE template switching, which introduced a universal primer site and unique molecular identifiers. Priming for cDNA synthesis came from both the TCR alpha and TCR beta constant segments. Library amplification involved two PCR steps, and the second step added sample barcodes and sequencing adapters. Sequencing of libraries was performed on Illumina HiSeq 2500 (2x100 bp) or NovaSeq (2x150 bp). In the authors' own workflow: MIGEC was used to demultiplex reads and collapse the reads into UMI consensus sequences, and MiXCR was used for V(D)J alignment. Vaccine-responding clonotypes were defined with edgeR using replicate PBMC samples, requiring FDR below 0.01 and a log2 fold change above 5 up to day 15. Each bulk clonotype was labeled CD4 or CD8 based on which sequenced repertoire, CD4 or CD8, contained the clonotype at higher abundance. To estimate how each clone was distributed across memory phenotypes, clonotype frequencies in memory subsets were weighted by the numbers of FACS-sorted cells. The public reads were reprocessed in TCRdb via fastp at Q25 and MiXCR, keeping in-frame beta chains. Identical CDR3 proteins give one entry, which carries the most common genes and DNA. TCRdb, not the original authors, processed these V and J calls. A total of roughly 32,000 distinct CDR3 sequences appear in this sample, roughly a tenth of them only once. More than 10% of the sample is held by the ten biggest clonotypes.

To note about this clonotype: No much larger clone exists at a distance of one base, and base qualities are not known.

According to the study, the label for this sample's treatment or condition signals: live attenuated yellow fever vaccine strain. PBMCs were isolated from peripheral blood using a standard Ficoll-Paque protocol. The RNeasy Micro Kit was used to extract RNA from sorted memory subsets. Deletion took 3 bases off V and 2 bases off J, with a span of 14 bases between the germline ends. The CDR3 holds 16 amino acids from the cysteine to the phenylalanine. Just CDR3 DNA is preserved here, 48 bases in frame from base 1. The germline V gene provides CDR1 SGDLS and CDR2 YYNGEE. Beyond this particular receptor, the publication reports: Computational filtering was required because FACS-sorted repertoires could contain abundant contaminating clonotypes from the bulk population. Because only a couple of donors were included in the study, the extent to which the findings can be generalized is limited. Compared with the primary T-cell response, the secondary T-cell response was faster but weaker, reaching its peak on day 5 rather than on day 15. Most clones expanded after primary vaccination were re-detected after the booster (around 96% of CD4 and roughly 87% of CD8), suggesting broad memory maintenance. A small share of clonotypes occurred in both CD4 and CD8 compartments, likely arising from convergent recombination. On day 0, almost all vaccine-responding clonotypes were below detection in the sorted memory subsets.

The sequence was obtained from a man younger than 35 who received the YFV17D yellow fever vaccine. The sequence links TRBV9 to TRBJ2-2, with TRBD1 perhaps the D gene, on 6 matching bases. Sequences were derived from PBMCs, either bulk or a sorted T-cell subset (CD4+, CD8+, memory, or dextramer-sorted; not recorded which), sampled roughly 14 days after the first yellow fever vaccination. CDR3 region: CASSEPRGSNTGELFF. The DNA is as follows: TGTGCCAGCAGCGAACCCAGGGGCTCAAACACCGGGGAGCTGTTTTTT.